Presented here are 22 T cell receptor beta chains from one specimen sequenced in a study of radiotherapy plus CTLA-4 blockade in lung cancer. The repertoire was sequenced with immunoSEQ multiplex PCR; TCRdb's copy has only in-frame clones and lacks some. The table records approximately 85,000 clones, about four fifths of them present only once. Sequencing was performed on peripheral blood, taken from a patient treated with radiotherapy plus ipilimumab. Every receptor here comes from a human donor with non-small cell lung cancer that progressed on radiotherapy plus ipilimumab.

The gene calls are TRBV18 and TRBJ2-2; 10 bases are a match to TRBD1. V lost 3 bases to trimming and J lost 4 bases; unmatched junction nucleotides: 5. The CDR3 covers 16 residues. The germline CDR1 and CDR2 sequences are KGHSH and LQKENI. Here the CDR3 reads CASSPTGGWGTGELFF. For the CDR3, the DNA is TGTGCCAGCTCACCGACAGGGGGCTGGGGCACCGGGGAGCTGTTTTTT.

This chain joins TRBV7-3 and TRBJ1-4, with D tentatively TRBD1 (6 bases). CDR1 and CDR2 (germline): SGHTA, FQGTGA. Trimming removed 4 bases at V and 8 bases at J, with 11 bases between. This CDR3 is 13 amino acids long. In nucleotides, the CDR3 is TGTGCCAGCAGCTCAACCCAGGGGGAAAAACTGTTTTTT. It codes for CASSSTQGEKLFF.

The genes are TRBV5-5 and TRBJ1-1, with D unclear. Trimming shortened V by 1 base and J by 2 bases, and 9 bases separated the two germline ends. This CDR3 has 14 amino acids. Germline V CDR1 and CDR2: SGHKS, YYEKEE (reference sequence). CDR3: CASSLQALNTEAFF. The CDR3 DNA follows: TGTGCCAGCAGCTTGCAGGCGCTAAACACTGAAGCTTTCTTT. Drawing the rest from reference TRBV5-5 and TRBJ1-1, the complete variable domain is DAGVTQSPTHLIKTRGQQVTLRCSPISGHKSVSWYQQVLGQGPQFIFQYYEKEERGRGNFPDRFSARQFPNYSSELNVNALLLGDSALYLCASSLQALNTEAFFGQGTRLTVV.

The CDR3 DNA is TGTGCAACTAGGAAGGGGGGAGGAACTAATGAAAAACTGTTTTTT. The encoded protein is CATRKGGGTNEKLFF. V is TRBV6-5 and J is TRBJ1-4, with D possibly matching TRBD1 (6 bases). Looked up from germline, CDR1 is MNHEY and CDR2 is SVGAGI. The CDR3 extends over 15 amino acids.

This clone was found a few times. The chain is built from TRBV28 and TRBJ2-7; D uncertain. Trimming removed 5 bases at V and 6 bases at J, with 14 bases between. This CDR3 has 13 amino acids. Per germline, CDR1 MDHEN and CDR2 SYDVKM. DNA for the CDR3: TGTGCCAGCAGTCCGCCGAGGTCTCGCGAGCAGTACTTC. It codes for CASSPPRSREQYF.

The gene calls are TRBV5-4 and TRBJ2-1, with 11 bases lining up with TRBD2. Germline-derived CDR1 and CDR2 are SGHNT and YYREEE (reference sequence). V lost 5 bases to trimming and J lost 4 bases; unmatched junction nucleotides: 8. The CDR3 runs to 16 residues. The CDR3 is CASSGSGGAGYNEQFF. CDR3 in DNA: TGTGCCAGCAGTGGTAGCGGGGGGGCCGGGTACAATGAGCAGTTCTTC.

J is TRBJ2-1 and V is TRBV5-1; 11 bases align to TRBD2. This CDR3 contains 15 residues. The V gene end was trimmed by 4 bases and the J gene end by 7 bases; junction bases not matched to a gene: 7. Looked up from germline, CDR1 is SGHRS and CDR2 is YFSETQ. CDR3: CASSVTSGILNEQFF. The DNA for the CDR3 is TGCGCCAGCAGCGTGACTAGCGGGATCTTAAATGAGCAGTTCTTC.

Turning to this clone: The same CDR3 can be traced to other DNA sequences in this sample. The rearrangement joins TRBV4-3 to TRBJ1-1; 7 bases align to TRBD1. The CDR3 is made up of 15 amino acids. Germline assignment: CDR1 LGHNA and CDR2 YSLEER. The junction had 9 bases not matched to a gene; V was cut back by 0 bases and J by 8 bases. CDR3 DNA sequence: TGCGCCAGCAGCCAAGATCCTCAGGTAGGGGGCGAAGCTTTCTTT. Residues: CASSQDPQVGGEAFF.

The chain couples TRBV2 to TRBJ2-7; weak D call: TRBD1 (6 bases). CDR3 length equals 14 residues. The V end was cut by 7 bases, the J end by 6 bases, with 19 bases between. Germline V gives CDR1 SNHLY, CDR2 FYNNEI. CDR3 bases: TGTGCCAGCAATCCACAGGGACGCCCTCTCGAGCAGTACTTC. Its protein is CASNPQGRPLEQYF.

This chain uses TRBV29-1 with TRBJ2-7; 8 nucleotides match TRBD2. Per germline, CDR1 SQVTM and CDR2 ANQGSEA. There are 11 residues in the CDR3. The CDR3 nucleotides read TGCGGAGCCGGGGGGGCCTACGAGCAGTACTTC. It encodes CGAGGAYEQYF.

This clone occurred once. The chain combines TRBV7-2 with TRBJ1-1; D ambiguous. CDR3 length: 12 residues. Germline V CDR1 and CDR2: SGHTA, FQGNSA. V was clipped by 1 base and J by 7 bases, with 7 bases between them. The CDR3 loop reads CASSLEAGEAFF. The CDR3 DNA sequence: TGTGCCAGCAGCTTAGAGGCGGGTGAAGCTTTCTTT.

The V call is TRBV4-3, the J call TRBJ1-1; D may be TRBD1 (6 bases). V was trimmed by 0 bases and J by 1 base, leaving 9 bases between them. Germline V gives CDR1 LGHNA, CDR2 YSLEER. This CDR3 comprises 15 residues. The CDR3 bases are TGCGCCAGCAGCCAAGAGTACAGGGCGAACACTGAAGCTTTCTTT. Its protein is CASSQEYRANTEAFF.

The CDR3 coding sequence is TGTGCCAGCACAGGTAGCTCTGGGGCCAACGTCCTGACTTTC. Protein product: CASTGSSGANVLTF. The chain employs TRBV11-2 and TRBJ2-6; unclear D gene. V was pared by 7 bases and J by 0 bases, with 7 bases between. The CDR3 is 14 residues long. Germline values: CDR1 SGHAT, CDR2 FQNNGV.

V usage is TRBV7-6 and J usage is TRBJ2-7, with TRBD1 matching over 7 bases. The CDR3 is 16 amino acids. CDR1 SGHVS and CDR2 FNYEAQ come from the germline V gene. The trim removed 2 bases at V and 2 bases at J, leaving 9 bases unmatched. The DNA of the CDR3 is TGTGCCAGCAGCTTAACAGTCTGGCAGGGGGCCTACGAGCAGTACTTC. Translated: CASSLTVWQGAYEQYF.

The chain couples TRBV4-2 to TRBJ1-3, with unresolved D. The CDR3 consists of 19 residues. CDR1 LGHNA and CDR2 YNFKEQ come from the germline V gene. V was pared by 0 bases and J by 0 bases, with 18 bases between. The CDR3 DNA reads TGTGCCAGCAGCCAAGATCCGGGTGGACGGATAAGCTCTGGAAACACCATATATTTT. It encodes CASSQDPGGRISSGNTIYF.

J is TRBJ2-3 and V is TRBV2; a possible D gene is TRBD2 (6 bases). Germline loops: CDR1 SNHLY, CDR2 FYNNEI. Deletions cut 5 bases from V and 0 bases from J, with 12 bases between. There are 15 residues in the CDR3. The CDR3 protein is CASSWGLPSTDTQYF. The CDR3 coding sequence is TGTGCCAGCAGTTGGGGACTCCCTAGCACAGATACGCAGTATTTT.

This chain links TRBV5-1 with TRBJ2-7; D unresolved. Germline V CDR1 and CDR2: SGHRS, YFSETQ. The V gene lost 4 bases and the J gene lost 4 bases, with 6 bases spanning the gap. The CDR3 runs 11 residues. CDR3 loop: CASSTDYEQYF. As DNA, the CDR3 is TGCGCCAGCAGCACTGATTACGAGCAGTACTTC.

This chain's CDR3 is CSVIAFTSTDTQYF. The CDR3 nucleotides are TGCAGCGTTATAGCGTTCACCAGCACAGATACGCAGTATTTT. V gene TRBV29-1 combines with J gene TRBJ2-3; the D gene is possibly TRBD2 (5 bases). Germline CDR1 reads SQVTM; CDR2 reads ANQGSEA. The CDR3 has 14 residues. Trimming cost V 5 bases and J 0 bases, with 12 bases left between them.

The genes are TRBV5-1 and TRBJ2-7, with D maybe TRBD1 (5 bases). Germline V gene sequence: CDR1 SGHRS, CDR2 YFSETQ. This CDR3 comprises 14 residues. V was shortened by 1 base and J by 4 bases, with 12 bases between the two germline ends. The CDR3 loop reads CASSLSQAIYEQYF. Here the CDR3 DNA reads TGCGCCAGCAGCTTGTCACAGGCGATATACGAGCAGTACTTC. Combining the CDR3 with reference TRBV5-1 and TRBJ2-7 gives the whole variable domain KAGVTQTPRYLIKTRGQQVTLSCSPISGHRSVSWYQQTPGQGLQFLFEYFSETQRNKGNFPGRFSGRQFSNSRSEMNVSTLELGDSALYLCASSLSQAIYEQYFGPGTRLTVT.

The chain combines TRBV29-1 with TRBJ2-7, with D possibly being TRBD1 (5 bases). Trimming took 4 bases from V and 0 from J, leaving 10 bases between them. CDR1 and CDR2 (germline): SQVTM, ANQGSEA. The CDR3 length is 13 residues. For the CDR3, the DNA is TGCAGCGTTGTGGACACGAGCTCCTACGAGCAGTACTTC. Translation gives CSVVDTSSYEQYF.

This chain joins TRBV7-2 and TRBJ1-2; 12 positions agree with TRBD1. J lost 8 bases, V lost 6 bases, and 10 bases had no gene match. This CDR3 is built from 15 residues. Germline loops: CDR1 SGHTA, CDR2 FQGNSA. CDR3 nucleotide sequence: TGTGCCAGCAGTTTTCCGGGACAGGGGGCGGGAGGCTACACCTTC. It specifies CASSFPGQGAGGYTF. Using reference TRBV7-2 and TRBJ1-2 for the parts outside the CDR3, the full variable domain is GAGVSQSPSNKVTEKGKDVELRCDPISGHTALYWYRQSLGQGLEFLIYFQGNSAPDKSGLPSDRFSAERTGGSVSTLTIQRTQQEDSAVYLCASSFPGQGAGGYTFGSGTRLTVV.

This clone is a singleton in its sample. The CDR3 bases are TGCGCCAGTTCGGAGGCCCCAATTGGAAACACCATATATTTT. Translated, it gives CASSEAPIGNTIYF. The chain combines TRBV5-1 with TRBJ1-3, with D unresolved. The V end was cut by 8 bases, the J end by 3 bases, with 15 bases between. The CDR3 length is 14 residues. Germline-derived CDR1 and CDR2 are SGHRS and YFSETQ.